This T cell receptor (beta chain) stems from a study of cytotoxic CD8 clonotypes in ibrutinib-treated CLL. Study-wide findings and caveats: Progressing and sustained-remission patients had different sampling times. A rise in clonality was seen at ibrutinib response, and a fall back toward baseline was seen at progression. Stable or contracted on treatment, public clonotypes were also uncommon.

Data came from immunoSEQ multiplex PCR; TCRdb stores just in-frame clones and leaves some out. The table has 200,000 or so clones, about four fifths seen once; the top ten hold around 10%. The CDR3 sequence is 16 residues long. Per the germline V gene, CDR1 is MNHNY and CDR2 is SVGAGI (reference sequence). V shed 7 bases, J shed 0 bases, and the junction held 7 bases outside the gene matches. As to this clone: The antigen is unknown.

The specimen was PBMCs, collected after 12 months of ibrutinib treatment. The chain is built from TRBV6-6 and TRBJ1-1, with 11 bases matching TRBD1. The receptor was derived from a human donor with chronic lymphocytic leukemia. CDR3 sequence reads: CASTPGQGVMNTEAFF. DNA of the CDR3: TGTGCCAGCACCCCGGGACAGGGGGTCATGAACACTGAAGCTTTCTTT.